This T cell receptor (beta chain) was identified in a study of Graves' ophthalmopathy and Graves' hyperthyroidism. TCR beta CDR3 regions were amplified from RNA transcripts. Scientists carried out first-round RT-PCR using HTBI primers and then a second-round multiplex PCR. Via MiXCR, TCRdb re-called the multiplex PCR reads, giving one row per CDR3 protein. The table has over a million distinct CDR3 sequences, roughly 35% seen once. With 8 bases removed from V and 3 bases from J, the gap between germline ends came to 14 bases. The CDR3 sequence is 13 residues long. The germline V gene has CDR1 SGHAT and CDR2 FQNNGV.

The rearrangement links TRBV11-2 to TRBJ2-7, with D perhaps matching TRBD1 or TRBD2 (5 bases each). The specimen was peripheral blood or thyroid tissue (not recorded which). The sequence derives from an adult man with Graves' hyperthyroidism. DNA for the CDR3: TGTGCCAGCTGCACCGGGACGGTCTACGAGCAGTACTTC. Translated, it gives CASCTGTVYEQYF. The variable domain in full, with the rest retrieved from reference TRBV11-2 and TRBJ2-7, is EAGVAQSPRYKIIEKRQSVAFWCNPISGHATLYWYQQILGQGPKLLIQFQNNGVVDDSQLPKDRFSAERLKGVDSTLKIQPAKLEDSAVYLCASCTGTVYEQYFGPGTRLTVT.